This TCR beta chain was found in a study of shared clonotypes between healthy human individuals. The overall study: For every donor, three CD4 naive, three CD4 memory, two CD8 naive and one CD8 memory plates were used. Study results and limitations: Unshared clonotypes carried lower generation probabilities than those common to all four donors.

TCRdb keeps only in-frame clones here, not all; method: immunoSEQ multiplex PCR. The profile shows more than 150,000 clones, 90% to 95% of them singletons. As regards this clone: Its cognate antigen is unknown.

The receptor was isolated from a woman in her twenties or thirties in good health. The sequenced sample was naive CD4+ T cells sorted from blood. Specified subset: CD45RA+ positively selected.

The CDR3 sequence is CASSPNWYRGEGRGNTIYF. The CDR3 DNA is TGTGCCAGCAGCCCAAACTGGTACAGGGGCGAGGGACGTGGAAACACCATATATTTT. The chain uses TRBV7-9 and TRBJ1-3, with 7 positions matching TRBD1. V shed 5 bases, J shed 3 bases, and the junction held 19 bases outside the gene matches. CDR3 size: 19 residues. Germline assignment: CDR1 SEHNR and CDR2 FQNEAQ (reference sequence). The full variable domain, its missing parts supplied by reference TRBV7-9 and TRBJ1-3, is DTGVSQNPRHKITKRGQNVTFRCDPISEHNRLYWYRQTLGQGPEFLTYFQNEAQLEKSRLLSDRFSAERPKGSFSTLEIQRTEQGDSAMYLCASSPNWYRGEGRGNTIYFGEGSWLTVV.